The 27 T cell receptor beta chains in this list originate from one sample, sequenced in a study of CD8+CD57+ T cells in acquired aplastic anemia listed by TCRdb under 2018. For sequencing, an Illumina HiSeq 2000 was employed. Genomic DNA served as template for TCR beta VDJ combination and CDR3 sequence profiling. TCRdb reprocessed the public reads (quality trimming at Q25 with fastp, clone calling with MiXCR) and kept in-frame beta chains. Each CDR3 protein gets just one entry, which takes the most common genes and DNA from the rows behind it. Here the sample has more than 150,000 distinct CDR3 sequences; 40% to 55% occur a single time. Over 7.5% of the sample is taken by the ten largest. Flow cytometry had shown CD8+CD57+ cell expansion in the patients selected for sequencing. Source material: sorted CD4+, CD8+, or CD8+CD57+ T cells (not recorded which) from PBMCs. These receptors came from a human donor with aplastic anemia.

In this sample, this clonotype turned up many times. The chain recombines TRBV7-2 with TRBJ1-4; D is unresolved. The CDR3 loop spans 13 amino acids. CDR1 SGHTA and CDR2 FQGNSA come from the germline V gene. V lost 5 bases and J 6 bases, leaving 10 bases between the germline ends. The CDR3 nucleotides read TGTGCCAGCAGCCCGGGCCTGCATGAAAAACTGTTTTTT. Residues: CASSPGLHEKLFF. Drawing the rest from reference TRBV7-2 and TRBJ1-4, the complete variable domain is GAGVSQSPSNKVTEKGKDVELRCDPISGHTALYWYRQSLGQGLEFLIYFQGNSAPDKSGLPSDRFSAERTGGSVSTLTIQRTQQEDSAVYLCASSPGLHEKLFFGSGTQLSVL.

This chain joins TRBV10-1 and TRBJ2-7; 7 nucleotides line up with TRBD1. Germline-derived CDR1 and CDR2 are WNHNN and SYGVQD (reference sequence). The V and J ends lost 6 bases and 7 bases, in that order; junction bases with no gene match: 12. CDR3 size: 14 residues. In DNA form, the CDR3 reads TGCGCCAGCAGGGCCAATACAGGGGTGAGGGAGCAGTACTTC. Protein sequence: CASRANTGVREQYF.

This clonotype was counted a single time. The rearrangement joins TRBV19 to TRBJ1-5; 7 nucleotides line up with TRBD1. CDR3 length equals 14 residues. The germline CDR1 and CDR2 sequences are LNHDA and SQIVND (reference sequence). With V trimmed by 8 bases and J by 2 bases, 6 bases remained unmatched. CDR3 protein: CASQQGYGNQPQHF. CDR3 in DNA: TGTGCCAGTCAACAGGGGTACGGCAATCAGCCCCAGCATTTT.

The chain links TRBV6-2 or TRBV6-3 to TRBJ2-5; no definite D call. V was shortened by 5 bases and J by 5 bases, with 15 bases between the two germline ends. Germline V gene data show CDR1 as MNHEY and CDR2 as SVGEGT. The CDR3 consists of 14 residues. CDR3 nucleotide sequence: TGTGCCAGCAGTCCCCGCTGGACCCAGGAGACCCAGTACTTC. Translation gives CASSPRWTQETQYF.

Remarks on this clonotype: A much larger clone is a single base away; this may be a read error. The V gene is TRBV10-3, the J gene TRBJ1-2; no definite D call. The V gene lost 6 bases and the J gene lost 0 bases, with 11 bases spanning the gap. CDR1 is ENHRY and CDR2 is SYGVKD in the germline V gene. The CDR3 runs to 14 residues. The CDR3 spells CAISKNPANYGYTF. In nucleotides, the CDR3 is TGTGCCATCAGCAAAAACCCCGCTAACTATGGCTACACCTTC.

This clonotype showed up just a few times. This rearrangement joins TRBV7-8 to TRBJ2-7; D is undetermined. Deletions cut 7 bases from V and 0 bases from J, with 10 bases between. Germline loops: CDR1 SGHVS, CDR2 FQNEAQ. This CDR3 spans 13 amino acids. In DNA, the CDR3 is TGTGCCAGCACTGAGACCCCCTCCTACGAGCAGTACTTC. Protein sequence: CASTETPSYEQYF. The whole variable domain, filled in from reference TRBV7-8 and TRBJ2-7, reads GAGVSQSPRYKVAKRGQDVALRCDPISGHVSLFWYQQALGQGPEFLTYFQNEAQLDKSGLPSDRFFAERPEGSVSTLKIQRTQQEDSAVYLCASTETPSYEQYFGPGTRLTVT.

This chain connects TRBV10-1 to TRBJ2-1; tentatively, D is TRBD2 (5 bases). Trimming took off 5 bases at V and 9 bases at J, with 23 bases between the two ends. The CDR3 has 16 residues. The V gene's germline CDR1 is WNHNN and CDR2 SYGVQD (reference sequence). The CDR3, as DNA: TGCGCCAGCAGTCTCCCTCGCGGGTCCTCTGTCAGTGAGCAGTTCTTC. It codes for CASSLPRGSSVSEQFF.

The V call is TRBV20-1, the J call TRBJ2-3; 9 bases agree with TRBD2. Looked up from germline, CDR1 is DFQATT and CDR2 is SNEGSKA (reference sequence). The CDR3 consists of 15 residues. V lost 3 bases, J lost 2 bases, and 6 bases stayed unmatched. In DNA, the CDR3 is TGCAGTGCTAGCGAGAGACTAGCGGACACAGATACGCAGTATTTT. Translating gives CSASERLADTDTQYF.

The chain combines TRBV29-1 with TRBJ1-2, with D unresolved. This CDR3 comprises 11 residues. Germline values: CDR1 SQVTM, CDR2 ANQGSEA. The V end lost 3 bases, the J end lost 6 bases, and 8 bases lay between the germline ends. The CDR3 DNA sequence: TGCAGCGTTGATCCGTTCGATGGCTACACCTTC. It yields the protein CSVDPFDGYTF. The full variable domain, in which reference TRBV29-1 and TRBJ1-2 provide the parts outside the CDR3, is SAVISQKPSRDICQRGTSLTIQCQVDSQVTMMFWYRQQPGQSLTLIATANQGSEATYESGFVIDKFPISRPNLTFSTLTVSNMSPEDSSIYLCSVDPFDGYTFGSGTRLTVV.

The count of this clonotype is one. V gene TRBV2 combines with J gene TRBJ2-7; D possibly corresponds to TRBD1 (6 bases). Deletions cut 4 bases from V and 2 bases from J, with 15 bases between. In germline, CDR1 is SNHLY, CDR2 FYNNEI. This CDR3 contains 15 residues. CDR3 residues: CASSVRQGLTYEQYF. The CDR3 DNA reads TGTGCCAGCAGTGTCCGGCAGGGGTTAACCTACGAGCAGTACTTC. The whole variable domain, remainder taken from reference TRBV2 and TRBJ2-7, is EPEVTQTPSHQVTQMGQEVILRCVPISNHLYFYWYRQILGQKVEFLVSFYNNEISEKSEIFDDQFSVERPDGSNFTLKIRSTKLEDSAMYFCASSVRQGLTYEQYFGPGTRLTVT.

This chain joins TRBV5-4 and TRBJ1-1; the D gene is possibly TRBD1 (5 bases). V lost 0 bases and J 1 base, leaving 16 bases between the germline ends. Germline V gene data show CDR1 as SGHNT and CDR2 as YYREEE (reference sequence). The CDR3 consists of 17 residues. The CDR3 spells CASSLAGWAGPNTEAFF. The CDR3 nucleotides read TGTGCCAGCAGCTTGGCCGGGTGGGCAGGGCCGAACACTGAAGCTTTCTTT.

As for this clonotype: This is likely a read error, given that the CDR3 carries no conserved phenylalanine or tryptophan at its end. The CDR3 spells CASSLAGGTDTQYL. CDR3 DNA sequence: TGTGCCAGCAGCTTGGCGGGGGGCACAGATACGCAGTATCTT. This sequence joins TRBV7-2 and TRBJ2-3; TRBD2 matches at 7 bases. J lost 1 base, V lost 3 bases, and 1 base had no gene match. The CDR3 sequence is 14 residues long. Germline V gene sequence: CDR1 SGHTA, CDR2 FQGNSA.

This clonotype was seen more than once but under ten times. One end of the junction varies from germline; a read error may be responsible. CDR3 residues: CAISEDYERFF. CDR3 nucleotides: TGTGCCATCAGTGAAGACTATGAGCGGTTCTTC. V is TRBV10-3 and J is TRBJ2-1; tentatively, D is TRBD2 (5 bases). The germline gives CDR1 ENHRY, CDR2 SYGVKD. This CDR3 region has 11 residues.

The chain joins TRBV24-1 to TRBJ2-1, with a weak D call TRBD1 (6 bases). V dropped 3 bases and J dropped 5 bases, with 16 bases sitting between them. Germline-derived CDR1 and CDR2 are KGHDR and SFDVKD. This CDR3 is built from 16 residues. CDR3 DNA sequence: TGTGCCACCAGTGATATCACAGGGATAGCCGACAATGAGCAGTTCTTC. Translated, it gives CATSDITGIADNEQFF.

This clonotype has a count of ten or more. The chain uses TRBV7-9 and TRBJ2-7, with D possibly matching TRBD2 (5 bases). Deletions cut 5 bases from V and 1 base from J, with 6 bases between. The germline V gene encodes CDR1 SEHNR and CDR2 FQNEAQ (reference sequence). This CDR3 is 12 amino acids long. CDR3 coding DNA: TGTGCCAGCAGCCCGGGATCCTACGAGCAGTACTTC. Residues: CASSPGSYEQYF.

This rearrangement joins TRBV25-1 to TRBJ1-6; 11 positions match TRBD1. The CDR3 has 16 amino acids. Germline V gene lookup returns CDR1 MGHDK and CDR2 SYGVNS. The J segment lost 8 bases and the V segment lost 6 bases, leaving 9 bases of the junction unmatched. Here the CDR3 reads CASRRTGGVGDSPLHF. The CDR3 bases are TGTGCCAGCAGGAGGACAGGGGGCGTTGGAGATTCACCCCTCCACTTT.

V usage is TRBV24-1 and J usage is TRBJ1-1, with 10 bases identical to TRBD1. This CDR3 contains 15 residues. The germline V gene has CDR1 KGHDR and CDR2 SFDVKD. J lost 0 bases, V lost 7 bases, and 4 bases had no gene match. CDR3 coding DNA: TGTGCCACCAGGGGACAGGGGCTTATGAACACTGAAGCTTTCTTT. Its protein product is CATRGQGLMNTEAFF.

This chain joins TRBV29-1 and TRBJ2-7, with 8 bases identical to TRBD2. Germline V CDR1 and CDR2: SQVTM, ANQGSEA. J gave up 2 bases and V 6 bases, and 3 bases lay outside the gene matches. The CDR3 contains 12 residues. The DNA for the CDR3 is TGCAGCGTACGGGGGGGGCCCTACGAGCAGTACTTC. Encoded protein: CSVRGGPYEQYF.

In regard to this clonotype: With a much larger clone just one base away, this may be a read error. This chain connects TRBV5-1 to TRBJ2-1, with 9 bases that match TRBD2. The CDR3 spans 16 residues. V gave up 2 bases and J gave up 6 bases; unmatched junction bases: 9. CDR1 is SGHRS and CDR2 is YFSETQ in the germline V gene. Here the CDR3 reads CASSFGVAGGTNEQFF. The CDR3 DNA reads as TGCGCCAGCAGCTTCGGGGTCGCGGGAGGGACCAATGAGCAGTTCTTC.

This chain joins TRBV7-8 and TRBJ1-2; D may be TRBD1 (5 bases). Germline CDR1 and CDR2: SGHVS and FQNEAQ. V was shortened by 8 bases and J by 2 bases, with 9 bases between the two germline ends. The CDR3 has 12 residues. The CDR3 sequence: CASGGPNYGYTF. In DNA form, the CDR3 reads TGTGCCAGCGGGGGACCGAACTATGGCTACACCTTC.

Turning to this clonotype: A read error may produce the germline difference seen at one junction end. The chain links TRBV3-1 to TRBJ1-2; the D is unclear. The CDR3 has 15 amino acids. Germline values: CDR1 LGHDT, CDR2 YNNKEL (reference sequence). CDR3 sequence reads: CASSQAVGSHDGYIF. For the CDR3, the DNA is TGTGCCAGCAGCCAAGCTGTAGGGTCTCACGATGGCTACATCTTC.

The rearrangement links TRBV29-1 to TRBJ2-7; D call uncertain. The CDR3 has 12 residues. Looked up from germline, CDR1 is SQVTM and CDR2 is ANQGSEA. Deletions cut 4 bases from V and 1 base from J, with 8 bases between. CDR3 in DNA: TGCAGCGTTGTTGCAGGTTCCTACGAGCAGTACTTC. Translating it yields CSVVAGSYEQYF.

The chain links TRBV10-3 to TRBJ2-3; 11 bases line up with TRBD2. V shed 9 bases, J shed 4 bases, and the junction held 3 bases outside the gene matches. The germline CDR1 and CDR2 sequences are ENHRY and SYGVKD. The CDR3 runs to 13 residues. CDR3 protein: CAIFSGRADTQYF. In DNA, the CDR3 is TGTGCCATTTTTAGCGGGAGGGCAGATACGCAGTATTTT.

In this sample, this clonotype turned up a few times. The chain couples TRBV10-3 to TRBJ2-1, with TRBD2 identical over 14 bases. Germline CDR1 and CDR2: ENHRY and SYGVKD. V was clipped by 10 bases and J by 9 bases; unmatched bases: 5. The CDR3 runs to 13 residues. The CDR3 sequence: CATTSGGAGEQFF. The CDR3 DNA reads TGTGCCACGACTAGCGGGGGGGCGGGTGAGCAGTTCTTC.

At least ten counts were recorded for this clonotype. The chain employs TRBV20-1 and TRBJ2-7; D perhaps matches TRBD2 (6 bases). Germline V lookup: CDR1 DFQATT, CDR2 SNEGSKA (reference sequence). Trimming removed 4 bases from V and 7 bases from J, with 20 bases in between. There are 14 residues in the CDR3. In DNA form, the CDR3 reads TGCAGTGCTATGCCCGGGGCCCTCGGGGGAGAGCAGTACTTC. As protein: CSAMPGALGGEQYF.

The V and J genes are TRBV9 and TRBJ1-2; 9 bases line up with TRBD1. Trimming took 2 bases from V and 3 from J; bases not matched to a gene: 8. The germline V gene encodes CDR1 SGDLS and CDR2 YYNGEE. The CDR3 extends over 16 amino acids. In nucleotides, the CDR3 is TGTGCCAGCAGCGTGGGACAGGGTAGAGGAGACTATGGCTACACCTTC. This codes for CASSVGQGRGDYGYTF.

At least ten counts were recorded for this clonotype. The chain links TRBV24-1 to TRBJ2-3, with D possibly TRBD2 on 6 matching bases. The CDR3 runs 15 residues. Per germline, CDR1 KGHDR and CDR2 SFDVKD. Trimming stripped 9 bases from V and 0 bases from J, with 15 bases between. The CDR3 here is CATASVAESTDTQYF. CDR3 DNA: TGTGCCACCGCCTCGGTAGCGGAAAGCACAGATACGCAGTATTTT.